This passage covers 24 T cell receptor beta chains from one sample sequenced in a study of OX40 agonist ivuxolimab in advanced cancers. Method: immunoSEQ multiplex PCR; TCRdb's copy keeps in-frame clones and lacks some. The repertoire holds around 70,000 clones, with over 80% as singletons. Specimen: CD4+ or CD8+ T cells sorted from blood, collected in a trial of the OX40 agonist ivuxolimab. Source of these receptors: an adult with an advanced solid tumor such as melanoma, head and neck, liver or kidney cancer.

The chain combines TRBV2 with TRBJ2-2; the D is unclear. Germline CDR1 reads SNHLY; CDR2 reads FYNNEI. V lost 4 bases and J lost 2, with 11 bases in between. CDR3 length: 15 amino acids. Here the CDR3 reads CASSGVPDNTGELFF. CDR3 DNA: TGTGCCAGCAGTGGGGTCCCAGACAACACCGGGGAGCTGTTTTTT. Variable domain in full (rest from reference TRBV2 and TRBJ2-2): EPEVTQTPSHQVTQMGQEVILRCVPISNHLYFYWYRQILGQKVEFLVSFYNNEISEKSEIFDDQFSVERPDGSNFTLKIRSTKLEDSAMYFCASSGVPDNTGELFFGEGSRLTVL.

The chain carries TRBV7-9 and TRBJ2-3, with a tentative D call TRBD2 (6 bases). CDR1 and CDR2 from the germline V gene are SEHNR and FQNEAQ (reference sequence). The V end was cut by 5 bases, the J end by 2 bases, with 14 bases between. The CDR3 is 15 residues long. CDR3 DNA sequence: TGTGCCAGCAGCCAAGTGGGGGGATTCACAGATACGCAGTATTTT. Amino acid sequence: CASSQVGGFTDTQYF.

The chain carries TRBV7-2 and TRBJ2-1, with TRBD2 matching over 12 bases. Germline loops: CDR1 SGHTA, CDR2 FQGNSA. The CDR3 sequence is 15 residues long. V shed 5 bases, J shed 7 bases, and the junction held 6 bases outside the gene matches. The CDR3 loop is CASSVTSGGYNEQFF. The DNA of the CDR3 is TGTGCCAGCAGCGTTACTAGCGGGGGGTATAATGAGCAGTTCTTC.

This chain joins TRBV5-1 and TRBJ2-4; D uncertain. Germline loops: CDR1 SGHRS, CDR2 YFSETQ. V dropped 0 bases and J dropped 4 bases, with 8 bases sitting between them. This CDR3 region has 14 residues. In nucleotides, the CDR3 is TGCGCCAGCAGCTTGGACGGCGGTAAAAACATTCAGTACTTC. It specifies CASSLDGGKNIQYF.

The CDR3 protein is CASSLGDTQYF. CDR3 nucleotides: TGTGCCAGCAGCTTGGGAGATACGCAGTATTTT. J is TRBJ2-3 and V is TRBV5-6; D gene uncertain. CDR1 and CDR2 (germline): SGHDT, YYEEEE. The ends were cut back, 0 bases at V and 5 bases at J, with 1 base in the middle. There are 11 residues in the CDR3.

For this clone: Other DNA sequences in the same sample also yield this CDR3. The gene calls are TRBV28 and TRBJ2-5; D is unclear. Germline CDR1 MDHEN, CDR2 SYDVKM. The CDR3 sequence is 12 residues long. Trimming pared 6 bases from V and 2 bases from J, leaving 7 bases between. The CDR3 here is CASSLTQETQYF. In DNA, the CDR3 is TGTGCCAGCAGCTTGACGCAAGAGACCCAGTACTTC.

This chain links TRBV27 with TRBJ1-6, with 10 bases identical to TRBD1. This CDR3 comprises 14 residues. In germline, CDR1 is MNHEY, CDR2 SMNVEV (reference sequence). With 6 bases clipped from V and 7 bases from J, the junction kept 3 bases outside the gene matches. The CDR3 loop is CASRPGQGNSPLHF. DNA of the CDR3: TGTGCCAGCAGGCCGGGACAGGGGAATTCACCCCTCCACTTT.

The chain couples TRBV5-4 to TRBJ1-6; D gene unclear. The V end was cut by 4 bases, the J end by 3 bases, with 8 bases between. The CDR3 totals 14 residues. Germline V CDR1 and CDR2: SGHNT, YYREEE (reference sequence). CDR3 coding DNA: TGTGCCAGCAGCACCCAGGTCTATAATTCACCCCTCCACTTT. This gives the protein CASSTQVYNSPLHF.

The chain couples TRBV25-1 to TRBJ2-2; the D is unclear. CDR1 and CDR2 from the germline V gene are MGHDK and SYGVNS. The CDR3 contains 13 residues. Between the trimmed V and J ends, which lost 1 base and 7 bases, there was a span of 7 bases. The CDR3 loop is CASSELLGGELFF. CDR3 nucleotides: TGTGCCAGCAGTGAATTGCTAGGCGGGGAGCTGTTTTTT.

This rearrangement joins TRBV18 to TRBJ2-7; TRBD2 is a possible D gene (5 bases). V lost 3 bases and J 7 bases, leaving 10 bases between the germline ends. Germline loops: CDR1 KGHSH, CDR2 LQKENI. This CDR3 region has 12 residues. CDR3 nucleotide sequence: TGTGCCAGCTCACCTGAGGGTCGTGAGCAGTACGTC. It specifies CASSPEGREQYV.

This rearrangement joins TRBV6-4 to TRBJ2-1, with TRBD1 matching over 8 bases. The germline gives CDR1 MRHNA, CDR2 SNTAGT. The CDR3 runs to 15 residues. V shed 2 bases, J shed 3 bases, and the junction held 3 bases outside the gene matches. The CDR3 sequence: CASSDQGAFYNEQFF. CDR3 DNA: TGTGCCAGCAGTGACCAGGGGGCCTTCTACAATGAGCAGTTCTTC.

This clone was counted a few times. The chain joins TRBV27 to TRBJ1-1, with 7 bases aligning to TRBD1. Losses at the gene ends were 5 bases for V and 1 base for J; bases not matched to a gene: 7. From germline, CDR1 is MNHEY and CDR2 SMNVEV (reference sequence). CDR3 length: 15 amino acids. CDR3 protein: CASSPPGQKNTEAFF. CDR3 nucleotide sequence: TGTGCCAGCAGTCCCCCGGGACAGAAGAACACTGAAGCTTTCTTT.

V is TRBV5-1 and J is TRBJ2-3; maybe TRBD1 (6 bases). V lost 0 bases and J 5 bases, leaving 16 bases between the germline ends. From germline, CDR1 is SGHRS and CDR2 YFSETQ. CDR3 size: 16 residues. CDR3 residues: CASSLALYRDVDTQYF. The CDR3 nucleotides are TGCGCCAGCAGCTTGGCCTTATACAGGGATGTAGATACGCAGTATTTT.

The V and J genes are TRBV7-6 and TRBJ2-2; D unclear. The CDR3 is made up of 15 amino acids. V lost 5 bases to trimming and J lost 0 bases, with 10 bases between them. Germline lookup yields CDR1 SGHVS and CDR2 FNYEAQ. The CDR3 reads CASSPTITNTGELFF. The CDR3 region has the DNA TGTGCCAGCAGCCCGACGATAACGAACACCGGGGAGCTGTTTTTT.

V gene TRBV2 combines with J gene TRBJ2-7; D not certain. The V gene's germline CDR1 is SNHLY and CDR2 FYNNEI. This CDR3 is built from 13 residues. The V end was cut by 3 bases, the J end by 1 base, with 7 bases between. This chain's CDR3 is CASSDIGSYEQYV. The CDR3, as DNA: TGTGCCAGCAGTGATATTGGTTCCTACGAGCAGTACGTC.

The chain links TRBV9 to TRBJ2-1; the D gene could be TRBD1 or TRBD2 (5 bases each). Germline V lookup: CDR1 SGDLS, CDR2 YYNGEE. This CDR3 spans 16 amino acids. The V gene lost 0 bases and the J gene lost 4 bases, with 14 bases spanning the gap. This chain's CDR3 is CASSVDGGVGYNEQFF. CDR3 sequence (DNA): TGTGCCAGCAGCGTAGATGGGGGAGTGGGTTACAATGAGCAGTTCTTC.

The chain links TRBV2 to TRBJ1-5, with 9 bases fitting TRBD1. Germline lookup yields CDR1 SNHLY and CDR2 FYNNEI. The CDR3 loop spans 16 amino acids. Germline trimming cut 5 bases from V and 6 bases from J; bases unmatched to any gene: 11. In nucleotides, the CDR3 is TGTGCCAGCAGTCGCCGGGACAGGGCCCCCTCTCAGCCCCAGCATTTT. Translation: CASSRRDRAPSQPQHF.

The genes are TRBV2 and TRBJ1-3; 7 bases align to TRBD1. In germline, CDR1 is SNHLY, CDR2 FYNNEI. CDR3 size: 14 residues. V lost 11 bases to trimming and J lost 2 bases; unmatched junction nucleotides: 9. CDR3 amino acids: CAGSDRVAGNTIYF. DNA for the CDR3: TGTGCCGGCTCAGACAGGGTCGCTGGAAACACCATATATTTT.

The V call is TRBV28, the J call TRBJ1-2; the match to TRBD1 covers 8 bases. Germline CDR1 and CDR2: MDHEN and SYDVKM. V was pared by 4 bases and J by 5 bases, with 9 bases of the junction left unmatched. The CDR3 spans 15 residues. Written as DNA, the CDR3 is TGTGCCAGCAGTTCCCGGACAGGGATCGGGTATGGCTACACCTTC. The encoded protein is CASSSRTGIGYGYTF.

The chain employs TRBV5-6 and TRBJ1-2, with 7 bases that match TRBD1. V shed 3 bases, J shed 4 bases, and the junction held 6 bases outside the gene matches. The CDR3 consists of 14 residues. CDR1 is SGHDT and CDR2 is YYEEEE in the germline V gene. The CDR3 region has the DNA TGTGCCAGCAGCTGGGCAGGGGGTGGCTATGGCTACACCTTC. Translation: CASSWAGGGYGYTF.

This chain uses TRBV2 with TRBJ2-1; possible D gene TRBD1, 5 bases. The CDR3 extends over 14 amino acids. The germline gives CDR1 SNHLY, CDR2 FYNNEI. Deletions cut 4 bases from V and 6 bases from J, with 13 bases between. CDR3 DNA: TGTGCCAGCAGTGTAGTGAGGACATCCAATGAGCAGTTCTTC. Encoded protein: CASSVVRTSNEQFF.

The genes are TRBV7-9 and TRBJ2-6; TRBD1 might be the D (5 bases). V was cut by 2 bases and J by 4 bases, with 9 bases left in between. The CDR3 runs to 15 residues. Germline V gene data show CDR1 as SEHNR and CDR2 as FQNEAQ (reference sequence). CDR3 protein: CASSLRQTGANVLTF. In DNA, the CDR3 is TGTGCCAGCAGCTTAAGACAGACAGGGGCCAACGTCCTGACTTTC.

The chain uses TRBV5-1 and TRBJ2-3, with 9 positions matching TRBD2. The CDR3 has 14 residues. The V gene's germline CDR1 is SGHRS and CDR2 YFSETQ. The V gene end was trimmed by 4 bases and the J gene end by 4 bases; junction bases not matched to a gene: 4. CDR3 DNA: TGCGCCAGCAGCCCGGGCGGGAGGGCAGATACGCAGTATTTT. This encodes CASSPGGRADTQYF.

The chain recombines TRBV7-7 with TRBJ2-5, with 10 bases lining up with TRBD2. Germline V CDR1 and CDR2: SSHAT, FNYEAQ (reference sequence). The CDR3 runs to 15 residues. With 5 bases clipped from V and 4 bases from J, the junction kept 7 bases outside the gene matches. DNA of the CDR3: TGTGCCAGCAGCCTAGGGGCTAGCGGGAGAGAGACCCAGTACTTC. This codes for CASSLGASGRETQYF.